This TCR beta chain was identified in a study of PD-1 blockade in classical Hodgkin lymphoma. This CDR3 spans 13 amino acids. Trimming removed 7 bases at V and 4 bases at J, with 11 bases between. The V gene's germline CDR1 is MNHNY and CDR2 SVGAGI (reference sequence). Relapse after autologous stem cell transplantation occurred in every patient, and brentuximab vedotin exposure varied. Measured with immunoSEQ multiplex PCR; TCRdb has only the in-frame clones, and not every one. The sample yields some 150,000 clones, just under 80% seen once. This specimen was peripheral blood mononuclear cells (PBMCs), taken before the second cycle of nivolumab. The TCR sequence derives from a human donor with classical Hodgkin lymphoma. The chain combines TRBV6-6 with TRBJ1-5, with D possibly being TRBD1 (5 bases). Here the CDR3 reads CASTPDRNQPQHF. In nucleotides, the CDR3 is TGTGCCAGCACTCCCGACAGAAATCAGCCCCAGCATTTT.